These T cell receptor beta chains were read from a single sample in a study of TIL therapy for anti-PD-1-resistant metastatic lung cancer. The repertoire was sequenced with immunoSEQ multiplex PCR; TCRdb's copy has only in-frame clones and lacks some. The sample has 7,000 to 8,000 clones, about 61% seen once. The sequenced sample was tumor tissue, obtained at baseline. Every receptor here comes from a person aged 25 to 85 with non-small cell lung cancer. Both conserved end residues are trimmed from each CDR3. Each record gives: CDR3 length, V gene, J gene, CDR3 protein.

cdr3_length: 12; v_call: TRBV25-1; j_call: TRBJ1-3; cdr3_aa: ASSEGDRRNTIY
cdr3_length: 12; v_call: TRBV7-2; j_call: TRBJ2-1; cdr3_aa: ASNPAAGVNEQF
cdr3_length: 13; v_call: TRBV7-9; j_call: TRBJ1-1; cdr3_aa: ASTSATALSSEAF
cdr3_length: 13; v_call: TRBV5-1; j_call: TRBJ2-2; cdr3_aa: ASSLVGANTGELF
cdr3_length: 14; v_call: TRBV5-1; j_call: TRBJ2-1; cdr3_aa: ASSLGTSDSYNEQF
cdr3_length: 12; v_call: TRBV30; j_call: TRBJ1-5; cdr3_aa: AWSVSGQDQPQH
cdr3_length: 16; v_call: TRBV11-3; j_call: TRBJ2-1; cdr3_aa: ASSNSRGAASSYNEQF
cdr3_length: 16; v_call: TRBV7-2; j_call: TRBJ2-5; cdr3_aa: ASSPDWALAGDQETQY
cdr3_length: 14; v_call: TRBV11-1; j_call: TRBJ2-7; cdr3_aa: ASSLVGTDSSYEQY
cdr3_length: 12; v_call: TRBV5-6; j_call: TRBJ1-5; cdr3_aa: ASSFQGRNQPQH
cdr3_length: 11; v_call: TRBV9; j_call: TRBJ2-5; cdr3_aa: ASSVASRETQY
cdr3_length: 10; v_call: TRBV28; j_call: TRBJ2-1; cdr3_aa: ALASWNNEQF
cdr3_length: 13; v_call: TRBV2; j_call: TRBJ2-5; cdr3_aa: ASRLTSGRSKTQY
cdr3_length: 12; v_call: TRBV19; j_call: TRBJ1-6; cdr3_aa: ASGMGLVNSPLH
cdr3_length: 13; v_call: TRBV11-2; j_call: TRBJ2-3; cdr3_aa: ASSLVGTGGPEQY
cdr3_length: 13; v_call: TRBV5-4; j_call: TRBJ2-2; cdr3_aa: ASSLRFANTGELF
cdr3_length: 13; v_call: TRBV7-8; j_call: TRBJ2-1; cdr3_aa: ASSPRGTSSNEQF
cdr3_length: 11; v_call: TRBV7-9; j_call: TRBJ2-7; cdr3_aa: ASSQGAKYEQY
cdr3_length: 16; v_call: TRBV5-1; j_call: TRBJ2-3; cdr3_aa: ASSLAGVLAGGTDTQY
cdr3_length: 15; v_call: TRBV28; j_call: TRBJ2-1; cdr3_aa: ASSLNGLAGVYNEQF
cdr3_length: 19; v_call: TRBV30; j_call: TRBJ2-1; cdr3_aa: AWSDPGLAGIKINSYNEQF